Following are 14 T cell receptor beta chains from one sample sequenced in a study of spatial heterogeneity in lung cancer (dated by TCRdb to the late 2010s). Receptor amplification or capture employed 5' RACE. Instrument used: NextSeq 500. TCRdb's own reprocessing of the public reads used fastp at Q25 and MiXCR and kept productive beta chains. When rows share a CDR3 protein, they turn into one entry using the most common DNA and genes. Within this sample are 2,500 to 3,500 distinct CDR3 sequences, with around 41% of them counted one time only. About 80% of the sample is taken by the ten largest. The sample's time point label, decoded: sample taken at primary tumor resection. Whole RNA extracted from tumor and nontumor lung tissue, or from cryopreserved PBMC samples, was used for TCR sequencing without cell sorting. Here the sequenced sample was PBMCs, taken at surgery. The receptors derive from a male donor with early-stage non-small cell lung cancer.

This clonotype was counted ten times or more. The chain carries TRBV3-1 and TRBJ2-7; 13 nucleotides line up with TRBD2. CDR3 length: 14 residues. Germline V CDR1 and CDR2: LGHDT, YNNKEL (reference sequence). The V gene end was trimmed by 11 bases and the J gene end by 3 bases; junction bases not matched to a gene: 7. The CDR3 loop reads CACGRLAGGYEQYF. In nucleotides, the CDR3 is TGTGCCTGCGGTAGACTAGCGGGGGGCTACGAGCAGTACTTC.

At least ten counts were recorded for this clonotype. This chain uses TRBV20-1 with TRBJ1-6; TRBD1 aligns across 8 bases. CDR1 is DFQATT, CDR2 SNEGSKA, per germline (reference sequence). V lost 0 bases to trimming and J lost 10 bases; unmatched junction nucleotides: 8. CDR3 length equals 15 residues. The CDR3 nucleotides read TGCAGTGCTAGAGATTGGGGGACAGGAAACTCACCCCTCCACTTT. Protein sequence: CSARDWGTGNSPLHF.

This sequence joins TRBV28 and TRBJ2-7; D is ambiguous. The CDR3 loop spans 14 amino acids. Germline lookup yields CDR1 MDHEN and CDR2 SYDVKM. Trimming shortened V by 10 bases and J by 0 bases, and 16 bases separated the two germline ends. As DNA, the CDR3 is TGTGCCACCGAGGCGGCCACAGCCTCCTACGAGCAGTACTTC. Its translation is CATEAATASYEQYF.

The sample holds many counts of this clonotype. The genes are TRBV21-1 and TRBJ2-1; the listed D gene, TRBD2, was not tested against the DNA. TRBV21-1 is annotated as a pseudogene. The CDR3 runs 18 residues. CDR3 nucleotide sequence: TGTGCCAACCTCCTAAGGCTAGCGACATCTCTGGGGTACAATGAGCAGTTCTTC. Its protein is CANLLRLATSLGYNEQFF.

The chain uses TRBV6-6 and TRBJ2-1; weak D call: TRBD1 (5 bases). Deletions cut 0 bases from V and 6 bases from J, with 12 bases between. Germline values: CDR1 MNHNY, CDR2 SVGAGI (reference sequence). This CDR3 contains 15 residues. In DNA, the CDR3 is TGTGCCAGCAGTTACTCGGGGCGGACGGCCAATGAGCAGTTCTTC. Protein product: CASSYSGRTANEQFF.

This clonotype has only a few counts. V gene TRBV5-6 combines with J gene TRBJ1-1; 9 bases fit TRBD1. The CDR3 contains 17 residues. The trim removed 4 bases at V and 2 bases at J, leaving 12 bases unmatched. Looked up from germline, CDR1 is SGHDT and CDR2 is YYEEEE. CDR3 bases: TGTGCCAGCAGCGATACTACTTTGACAGGGGGAAACACTGAAGCTTTCTTT. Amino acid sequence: CASSDTTLTGGNTEAFF.

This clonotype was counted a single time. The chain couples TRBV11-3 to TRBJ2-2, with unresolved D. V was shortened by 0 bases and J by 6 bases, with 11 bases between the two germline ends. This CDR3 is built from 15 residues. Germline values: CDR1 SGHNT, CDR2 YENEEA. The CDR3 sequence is CASSLDPRNPGELFF. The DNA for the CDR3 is TGTGCCAGCAGCTTAGATCCCCGGAATCCCGGGGAGCTGTTTTTT.

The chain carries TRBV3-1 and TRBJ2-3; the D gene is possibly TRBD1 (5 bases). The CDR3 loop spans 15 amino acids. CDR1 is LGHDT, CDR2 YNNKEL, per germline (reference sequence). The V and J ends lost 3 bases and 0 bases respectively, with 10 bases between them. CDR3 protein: CASSQTVASTDTQYF. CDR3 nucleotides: TGTGCCAGCAGCCAGACAGTGGCCAGCACAGATACGCAGTATTTT.

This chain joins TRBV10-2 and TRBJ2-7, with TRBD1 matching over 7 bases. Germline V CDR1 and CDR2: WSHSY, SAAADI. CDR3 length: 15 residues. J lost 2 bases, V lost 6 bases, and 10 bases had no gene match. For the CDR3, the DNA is TGCGCCAGCAGAGATTTAGGACAGGCTCCCTACGAGCAGTACTTC. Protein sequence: CASRDLGQAPYEQYF.

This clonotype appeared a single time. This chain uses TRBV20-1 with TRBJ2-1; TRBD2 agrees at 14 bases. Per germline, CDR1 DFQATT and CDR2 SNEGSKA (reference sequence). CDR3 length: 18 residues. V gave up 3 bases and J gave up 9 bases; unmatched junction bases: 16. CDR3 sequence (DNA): TGCAGTGCTAGGGCTCCCGGGACTAGCGGGAGAACGGCCCTTGAGCAGTTCTTC. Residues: CSARAPGTSGRTALEQFF.

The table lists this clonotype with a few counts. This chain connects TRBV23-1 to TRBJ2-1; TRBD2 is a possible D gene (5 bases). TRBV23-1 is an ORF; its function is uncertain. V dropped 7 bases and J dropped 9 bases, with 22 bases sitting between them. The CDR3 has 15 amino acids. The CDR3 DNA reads TGCGCCAGCACGTACCGCGAGCCGGGAATCAGTGAGCAGTTCTTC. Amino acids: CASTYREPGISEQFF.

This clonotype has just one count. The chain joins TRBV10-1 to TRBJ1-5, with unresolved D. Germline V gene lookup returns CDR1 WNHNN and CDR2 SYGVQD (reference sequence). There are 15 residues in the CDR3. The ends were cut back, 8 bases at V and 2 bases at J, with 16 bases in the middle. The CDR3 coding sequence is TGCGCCAGCGACCCGACCCTAAGGGGCAATCAGCCCCAGCATTTT. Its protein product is CASDPTLRGNQPQHF.

CDR3 region: CASTLISTDTQYF. CDR3 coding DNA: TGTGCCAGCACCCTCATCAGCACAGATACGCAGTATTTT. The gene calls are TRBV2 and TRBJ2-3; D unresolved. CDR1 and CDR2 (germline): SNHLY, FYNNEI. The CDR3 has 13 residues. V lost 7 bases and J lost 0, with 8 bases in between.

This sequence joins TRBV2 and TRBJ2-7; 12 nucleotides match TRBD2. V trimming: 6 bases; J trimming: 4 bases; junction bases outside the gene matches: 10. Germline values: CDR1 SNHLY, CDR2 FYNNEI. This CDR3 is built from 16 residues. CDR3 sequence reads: CASSQTTSGSRYEQYF. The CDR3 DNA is TGTGCCAGCAGCCAAACGACTAGCGGGAGTCGTTACGAGCAGTACTTC.